This passage covers 14 T cell receptor beta chains from one sample sequenced in a study of T cells after yellow fever vaccination. A single record per CDR3 protein comes from TCRdb applying MiXCR to the 5' RACE reads. The sample records some 300,000 distinct CDR3 sequences, around 3.6% being singletons. The input for sequencing was PBMCs, taken on the day of the yellow fever booster vaccination. The receptor set was obtained from a young man who received the YFV17D yellow fever vaccine.

The chain links TRBV25-1 to TRBJ1-1; D perhaps matches TRBD1 (6 bases). The ends were cut back, 2 bases at V and 1 base at J, with 11 bases in the middle. The CDR3 has 15 amino acids. The germline CDR1 and CDR2 sequences are MGHDK and SYGVNS. Written as DNA, the CDR3 is TGTGCCAGCAGTGAACCGGGACACGAGAACACTGAAGCTTTCTTT. The encoded protein is CASSEPGHENTEAFF.

The chain recombines TRBV2 with TRBJ2-1; D call uncertain. Trimming stripped 3 bases from V and 7 bases from J, with 16 bases between. The CDR3 spans 15 residues. Germline loops: CDR1 SNHLY, CDR2 FYNNEI. The CDR3 nucleotides are TGTGCCAGCAGTGACGGTCGAACGGGTCGGAATGAGCAGTTCTTC. It yields the protein CASSDGRTGRNEQFF. The whole variable domain, filled in from reference TRBV2 and TRBJ2-1, reads EPEVTQTPSHQVTQMGQEVILRCVPISNHLYFYWYRQILGQKVEFLVSFYNNEISEKSEIFDDQFSVERPDGSNFTLKIRSTKLEDSAMYFCASSDGRTGRNEQFFGPGTRLTVL.

This clonotype was recorded many times. V usage is TRBV5-1 and J usage is TRBJ2-5; no clear D gene. Germline lookup yields CDR1 SGHRS and CDR2 YFSETQ. The CDR3 is 14 amino acids. The V gene lost 0 bases and the J gene lost 4 bases, with 10 bases spanning the gap. The CDR3 region has the DNA TGCGCCAGCAGCTTGGAGGGTAGTTCAGAGACCCAGTACTTC. Its protein is CASSLEGSSETQYF. The full variable domain, its missing parts supplied by reference TRBV5-1 and TRBJ2-5, is KAGVTQTPRYLIKTRGQQVTLSCSPISGHRSVSWYQQTPGQGLQFLFEYFSETQRNKGNFPGRFSGRQFSNSRSEMNVSTLELGDSALYLCASSLEGSSETQYFGPGTRLLVL.

This clonotype was found many times. The chain combines TRBV28 with TRBJ2-2; 11 positions match TRBD2. V lost 5 bases to trimming and J lost 2 bases; unmatched junction nucleotides: 1. The CDR3 is made up of 15 amino acids. Germline CDR1 reads MDHEN; CDR2 reads SYDVKM. In nucleotides, the CDR3 is TGTGCCAGCAGTACTAGCGGGGGAAACACCGGGGAGCTGTTTTTT. It codes for CASSTSGGNTGELFF.

The sample holds many counts of this clonotype. The rearrangement links TRBV10-3 to TRBJ2-1; 16 bases are a match to TRBD2. V trimming: 5 bases; J trimming: 9 bases; junction bases outside the gene matches: 10. Germline loops: CDR1 ENHRY, CDR2 SYGVKD. The length of the CDR3 is 17 residues. CDR3 in amino acids: CAISLGGTSGGAGEQFF. As DNA, the CDR3 is TGTGCCATCAGTTTAGGAGGGACTAGCGGGGGGGCTGGTGAGCAGTTCTTC.

This clonotype was picked up a small number of times. The chain couples TRBV9 to TRBJ2-3; 8 bases agree with TRBD1. Germline lookup yields CDR1 SGDLS and CDR2 YYNGEE. Trimming cost V 4 bases and J 1 base; bases outside gene matches: 8. The CDR3 contains 16 residues. The CDR3 protein is CASSRAGGKGTDTQYF. The CDR3 bases are TGTGCCAGCAGCCGGGCAGGGGGCAAAGGCACAGATACGCAGTATTTT.

The table lists this clonotype with a few counts. The genes are TRBV7-2 and TRBJ2-2; 9 bases map to TRBD2. CDR1 is SGHTA, CDR2 FQGNSA, per germline. The CDR3 loop spans 21 amino acids. Trimming took 4 bases from V and 0 from J; bases not matched to a gene: 18. The CDR3, as DNA: TGTGCCAGCAGCTCTATTCCTAGCGTGTGGCGGGGGGGCACGAACACCGGGGAGCTGTTTTTT. This encodes CASSSIPSVWRGGTNTGELFF.

This clonotype has just a few counts. The gene calls are TRBV7-9 and TRBJ1-4; possible D gene TRBD1, 6 bases. This CDR3 has 14 residues. Per the germline V gene, CDR1 is SEHNR and CDR2 is FQNEAQ (reference sequence). Trimming took off 11 bases at V and 1 base at J, with 14 bases between the two ends. The chain's CDR3 is CAGRQEGTNEKLFF. In DNA form, the CDR3 reads TGTGCCGGGAGACAGGAGGGAACTAATGAAAAACTGTTTTTT.

Only a few counts were recorded for this clonotype. The CDR3 bases are TGTGCCAGCAGCGCCAGCGGGGCGAGCTCCTACAATGAGCAGTTCTTC. Translating it yields CASSASGASSYNEQFF. The rearrangement links TRBV7-2 to TRBJ2-1; TRBD2 agrees at 7 bases. The germline gives CDR1 SGHTA, CDR2 FQGNSA. Trimming removed 5 bases from V and 0 bases from J; junction bases left unmatched: 7. This CDR3 contains 16 residues.

There are a few counts of this clonotype. The chain is built from TRBV6-4 and TRBJ1-1; D not certain. The CDR3 sequence is 14 residues long. The germline gives CDR1 MRHNA, CDR2 SNTAGT. The V end was cut by 2 bases, the J end by 4 bases, with 11 bases between. The CDR3 DNA reads TGTGCCAGCAGTGACGGGAAGGAAGGCACTGAAGCTTTCTTT. Protein product: CASSDGKEGTEAFF.

This clonotype was counted ten times or more. The chain links TRBV20-1 to TRBJ2-2; TRBD2 agrees at 7 bases. This CDR3 contains 12 residues. Germline lookup yields CDR1 DFQATT and CDR2 SNEGSKA (reference sequence). J gave up 7 bases and V 6 bases, and 5 bases lay outside the gene matches. DNA of the CDR3: TGCAGTGCGGGGAGGGGAGACGGGGAGCTGTTTTTT. Amino acid sequence: CSAGRGDGELFF.

V and J are TRBV5-6 and TRBJ2-7; D gene uncertain. Germline CDR1 is SGHDT and CDR2 is YYEEEE. The CDR3 covers 15 residues. V gave up 0 bases and J gave up 2 bases, with 12 bases separating them. CDR3 loop: CASSLALVNPYEQYF. In DNA, the CDR3 is TGTGCCAGCAGCTTGGCATTGGTGAATCCCTACGAGCAGTACTTC.

This clonotype was found a few times. The V gene is TRBV9, the J gene TRBJ1-2; no firm D call. With 7 bases removed from V and 8 bases from J, the gap between germline ends came to 9 bases. CDR3 size: 10 residues. Germline CDR1 and CDR2: SGDLS and YYNGEE. The CDR3 sequence: CASGSGGYTF. Written as DNA, the CDR3 is TGTGCCAGCGGTAGCGGGGGCTACACCTTC. The full variable domain, with the rest looked up from reference TRBV9 and TRBJ1-2, is DSGVTQTPKHLITATGQRVTLRCSPRSGDLSVYWYQQSLDQGLQFLIQYYNGEERAKGNILERFSAQQFPDLHSELNLSSLELGDSALYFCASGSGGYTFGSGTRLTVV.

This clonotype was counted only a few times. V usage is TRBV3-1 and J usage is TRBJ2-7; D is undetermined. V lost 1 base, J lost 0 bases, and 16 bases lay in between. The CDR3 sequence is 17 residues long. Germline CDR1 is LGHDT and CDR2 is YNNKEL (reference sequence). CDR3 coding DNA: TGTGCCAGCAGCCAAGTAATCGTTAGGCTGAGCTCCTACGAGCAGTACGTC. Its translation is CASSQVIVRLSSYEQYV.